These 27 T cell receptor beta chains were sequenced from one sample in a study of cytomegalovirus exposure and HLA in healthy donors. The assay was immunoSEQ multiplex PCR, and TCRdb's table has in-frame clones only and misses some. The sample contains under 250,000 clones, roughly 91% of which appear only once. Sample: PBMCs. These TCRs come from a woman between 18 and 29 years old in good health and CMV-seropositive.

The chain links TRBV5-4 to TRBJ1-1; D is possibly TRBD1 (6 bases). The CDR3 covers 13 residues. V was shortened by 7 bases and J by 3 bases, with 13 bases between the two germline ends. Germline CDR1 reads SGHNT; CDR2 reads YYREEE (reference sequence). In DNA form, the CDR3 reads TGTGCCAGCTCTGCACAGGGCCACACTGAAGCTTTCTTT. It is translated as CASSAQGHTEAFF.

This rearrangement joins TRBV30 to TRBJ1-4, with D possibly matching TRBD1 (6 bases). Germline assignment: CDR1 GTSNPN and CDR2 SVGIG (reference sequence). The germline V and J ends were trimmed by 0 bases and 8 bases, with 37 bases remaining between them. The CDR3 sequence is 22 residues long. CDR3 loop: CAWSVRVPFIGTRVDFMEKLFF. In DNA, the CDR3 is TGTGCCTGGAGTGTACGGGTCCCGTTTATCGGGACAAGGGTGGATTTCATGGAAAAACTGTTTTTT.

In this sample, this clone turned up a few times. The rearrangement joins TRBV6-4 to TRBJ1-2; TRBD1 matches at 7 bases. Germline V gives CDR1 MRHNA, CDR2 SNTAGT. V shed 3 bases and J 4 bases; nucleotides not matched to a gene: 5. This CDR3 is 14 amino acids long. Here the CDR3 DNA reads TGTGCCAGCAGTGAAAGAGGGGGCAGCTATGGCTACACCTTC. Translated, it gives CASSERGGSYGYTF.

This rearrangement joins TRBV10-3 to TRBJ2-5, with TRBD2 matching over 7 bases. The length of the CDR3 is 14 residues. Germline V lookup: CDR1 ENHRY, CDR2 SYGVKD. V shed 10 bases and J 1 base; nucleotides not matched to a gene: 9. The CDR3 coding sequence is TGTGCCACCCGAGGGGAGGGAACCCAAGAGACCCAGTACTTC. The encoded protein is CATRGEGTQETQYF.

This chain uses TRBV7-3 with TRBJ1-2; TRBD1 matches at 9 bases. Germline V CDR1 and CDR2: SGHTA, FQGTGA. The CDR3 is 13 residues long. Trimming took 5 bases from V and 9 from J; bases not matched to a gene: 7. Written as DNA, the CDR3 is TGTGCCAGCAGCACACGGGACAGGGACCGCTACACCTTC. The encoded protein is CASSTRDRDRYTF. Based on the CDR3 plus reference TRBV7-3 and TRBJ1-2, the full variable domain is GAGVSQTPSNKVTEKGKYVELRCDPISGHTALYWYRQSLGQGPEFLIYFQGTGAADDSGLPNDRFFAVRPEGSVSTLKIQRTERGDSAVYLCASSTRDRDRYTFGSGTRLTVV.

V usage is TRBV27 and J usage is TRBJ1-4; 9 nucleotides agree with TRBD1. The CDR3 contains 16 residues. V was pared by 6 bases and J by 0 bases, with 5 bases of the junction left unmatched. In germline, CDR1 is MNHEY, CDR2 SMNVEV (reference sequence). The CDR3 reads CASRPGQGATNEKLFF. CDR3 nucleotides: TGTGCCAGCAGGCCGGGACAGGGTGCAACTAATGAAAAACTGTTTTTT.

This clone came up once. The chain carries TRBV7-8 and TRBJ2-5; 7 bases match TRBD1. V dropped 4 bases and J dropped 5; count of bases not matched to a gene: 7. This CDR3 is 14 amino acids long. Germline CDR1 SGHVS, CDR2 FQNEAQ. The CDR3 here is CASSSHRGAETQYF. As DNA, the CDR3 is TGTGCCAGCAGCTCCCACAGGGGAGCGGAGACCCAGTACTTC.

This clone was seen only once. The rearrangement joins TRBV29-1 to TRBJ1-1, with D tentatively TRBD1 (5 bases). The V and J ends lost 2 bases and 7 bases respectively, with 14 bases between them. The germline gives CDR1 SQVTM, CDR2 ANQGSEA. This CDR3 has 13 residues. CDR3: CSVESRGSFEAFF. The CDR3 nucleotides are TGCAGCGTTGAATCGCGGGGGAGTTTTGAAGCTTTCTTT.

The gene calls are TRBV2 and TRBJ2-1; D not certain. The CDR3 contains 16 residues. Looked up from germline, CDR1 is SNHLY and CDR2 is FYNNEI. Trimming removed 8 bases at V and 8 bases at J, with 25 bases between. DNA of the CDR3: TGTGCCAGCCTACGATCTCCCCCCCAATCATTCGATGAGCAGTTCTTC. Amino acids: CASLRSPPQSFDEQFF.

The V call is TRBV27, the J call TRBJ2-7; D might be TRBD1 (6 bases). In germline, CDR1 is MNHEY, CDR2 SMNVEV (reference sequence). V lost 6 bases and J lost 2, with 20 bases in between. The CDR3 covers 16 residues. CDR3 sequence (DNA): TGTGCCAGCAGCCTAATGGGACATACTCTCCCCTACGAGCAGTACTTC. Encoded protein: CASSLMGHTLPYEQYF.

The CDR3 DNA reads TGTGCCAGCAGTCCTTCCCCTCAGGGTCAGCCCCAGCATTTT. Protein product: CASSPSPQGQPQHF. The rearrangement uses TRBV28 and TRBJ1-5, with TRBD1 as a possible D gene (5 bases). CDR1 is MDHEN, CDR2 SYDVKM, per germline. The V and J ends lost 5 bases and 6 bases respectively, with 14 bases between them. The CDR3 contains 14 residues.

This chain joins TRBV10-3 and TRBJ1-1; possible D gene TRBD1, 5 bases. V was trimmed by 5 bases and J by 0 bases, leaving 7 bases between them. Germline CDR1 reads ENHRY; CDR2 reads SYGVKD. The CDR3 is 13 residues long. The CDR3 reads CAISQGLNTEAFF. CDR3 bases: TGTGCCATCAGTCAGGGTTTGAACACTGAAGCTTTCTTT.

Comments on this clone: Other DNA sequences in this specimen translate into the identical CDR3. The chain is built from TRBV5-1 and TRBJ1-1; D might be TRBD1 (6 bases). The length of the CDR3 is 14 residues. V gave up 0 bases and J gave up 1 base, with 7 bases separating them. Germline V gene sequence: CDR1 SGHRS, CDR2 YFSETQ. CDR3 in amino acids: CASSLEGGNTEAFF. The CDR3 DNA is TGCGCCAGCAGCTTGGAAGGGGGGAACACTGAAGCTTTCTTT.

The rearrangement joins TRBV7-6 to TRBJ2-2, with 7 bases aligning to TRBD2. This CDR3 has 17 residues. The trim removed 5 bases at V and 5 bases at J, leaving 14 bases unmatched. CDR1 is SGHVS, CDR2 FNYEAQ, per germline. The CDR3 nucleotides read TGTGCCAGCAGCCCCTCAGAGAGGGAGGGCACGACCGGGGAGCTGTTTTTT. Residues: CASSPSEREGTTGELFF.

In DNA form, the CDR3 reads TGTGCCAGCAGCCACGGGGGGGGAGGTCAGCCCCAGCATTTT. Its translation: CASSHGGGGQPQHF. The V call is TRBV2, the J call TRBJ1-5; D is possibly TRBD1 (5 bases). The CDR3 contains 14 residues. With 6 bases removed from V and 6 bases from J, the gap between germline ends came to 15 bases. Germline V gene lookup returns CDR1 SNHLY and CDR2 FYNNEI.

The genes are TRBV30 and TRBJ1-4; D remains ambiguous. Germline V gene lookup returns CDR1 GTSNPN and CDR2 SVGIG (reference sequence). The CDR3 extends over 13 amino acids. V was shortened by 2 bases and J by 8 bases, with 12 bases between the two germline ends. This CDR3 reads CAWSLGREEKLFF. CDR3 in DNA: TGTGCCTGGAGTTTGGGGAGAGAGGAAAAACTGTTTTTT. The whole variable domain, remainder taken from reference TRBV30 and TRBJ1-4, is SQTIHQWPATLVQPVGSPLSLECTVEGTSNPNLYWYRQAAGRGLQLLFYSVGIGQISSEVPQNLSASRPQDRQFILSSKKLLLSDSGFYLCAWSLGREEKLFFGSGTQLSVL.

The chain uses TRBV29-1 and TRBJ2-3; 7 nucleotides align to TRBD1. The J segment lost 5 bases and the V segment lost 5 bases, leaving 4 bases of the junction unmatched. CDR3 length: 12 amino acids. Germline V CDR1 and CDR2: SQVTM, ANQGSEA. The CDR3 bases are TGCAGCGTTCGTCAGGGGGAAGATACGCAGTATTTT. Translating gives CSVRQGEDTQYF.

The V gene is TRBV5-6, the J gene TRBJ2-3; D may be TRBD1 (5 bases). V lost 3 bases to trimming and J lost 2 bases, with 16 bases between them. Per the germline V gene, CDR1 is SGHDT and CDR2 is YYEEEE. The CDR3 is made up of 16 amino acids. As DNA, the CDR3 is TGTGCCAGCAGCTGGGGCCTCCTACGTGACACAGATACGCAGTATTTT. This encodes CASSWGLLRDTDTQYF.

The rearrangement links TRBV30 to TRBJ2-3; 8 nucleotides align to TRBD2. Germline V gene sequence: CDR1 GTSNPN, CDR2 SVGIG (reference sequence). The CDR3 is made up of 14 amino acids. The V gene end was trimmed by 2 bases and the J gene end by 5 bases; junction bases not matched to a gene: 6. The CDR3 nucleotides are TGTGCCTGGAGTAGTGCGGGAGGTAGAGATACGCAGTATTTT. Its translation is CAWSSAGGRDTQYF.

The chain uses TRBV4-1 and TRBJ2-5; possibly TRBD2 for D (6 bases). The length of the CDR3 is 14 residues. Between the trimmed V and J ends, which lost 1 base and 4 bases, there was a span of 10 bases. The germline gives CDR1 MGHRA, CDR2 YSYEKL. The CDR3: CASSQVNGGETQYF. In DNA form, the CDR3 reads TGCGCCAGCAGCCAAGTGAACGGGGGAGAGACCCAGTACTTC.

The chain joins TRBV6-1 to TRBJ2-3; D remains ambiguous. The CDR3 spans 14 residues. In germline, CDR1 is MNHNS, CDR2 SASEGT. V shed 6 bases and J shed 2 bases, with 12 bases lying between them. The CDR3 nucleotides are TGTGCCAGCAGGCCGCGGCGGAACACAGATACGCAGTATTTT. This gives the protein CASRPRRNTDTQYF.

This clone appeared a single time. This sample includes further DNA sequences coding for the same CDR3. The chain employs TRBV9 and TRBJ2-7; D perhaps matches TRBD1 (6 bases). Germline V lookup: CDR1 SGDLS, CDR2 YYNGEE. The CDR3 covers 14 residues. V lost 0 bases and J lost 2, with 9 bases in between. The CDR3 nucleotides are TGTGCCAGCAGCGTAGGTCAGGGGACCTACGAGCAGTACTTC. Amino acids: CASSVGQGTYEQYF. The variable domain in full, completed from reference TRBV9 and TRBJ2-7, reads DSGVTQTPKHLITATGQRVTLRCSPRSGDLSVYWYQQSLDQGLQFLIQYYNGEERAKGNILERFSAQQFPDLHSELNLSSLELGDSALYFCASSVGQGTYEQYFGPGTRLTVT.

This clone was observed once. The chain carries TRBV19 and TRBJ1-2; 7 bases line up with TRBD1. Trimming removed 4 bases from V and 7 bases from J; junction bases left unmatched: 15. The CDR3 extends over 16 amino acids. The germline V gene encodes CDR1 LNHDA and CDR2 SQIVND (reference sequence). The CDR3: CASSTRGQPITGGYTF. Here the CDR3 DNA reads TGTGCCAGTAGTACCCGGGGACAGCCCATAACTGGTGGCTACACCTTC.

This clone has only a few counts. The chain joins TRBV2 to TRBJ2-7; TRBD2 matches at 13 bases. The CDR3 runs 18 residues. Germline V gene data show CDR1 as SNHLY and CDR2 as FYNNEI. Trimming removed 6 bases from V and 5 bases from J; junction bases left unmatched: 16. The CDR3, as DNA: TGTGCCAGCAGGGGACGGACTACCACTAGCGGGAGGGCGAACGAGCAGTACTTC. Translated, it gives CASRGRTTTSGRANEQYF.

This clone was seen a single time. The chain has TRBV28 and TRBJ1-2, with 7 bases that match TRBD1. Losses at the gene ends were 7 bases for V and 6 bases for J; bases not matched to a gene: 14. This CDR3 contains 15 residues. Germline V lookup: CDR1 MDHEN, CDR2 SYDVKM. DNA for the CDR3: TGTGCCAGCACTCCCCCCCAGACAGGGTCGGATGGCTACACCTTC. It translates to CASTPPQTGSDGYTF.

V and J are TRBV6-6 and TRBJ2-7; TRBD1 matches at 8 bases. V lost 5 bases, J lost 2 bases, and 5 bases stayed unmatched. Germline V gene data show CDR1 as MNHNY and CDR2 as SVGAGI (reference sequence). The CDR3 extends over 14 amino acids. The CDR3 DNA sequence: TGTGCCAGCAGTAACAGGGGGTCCCCCTACGAGCAGTACTTC. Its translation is CASSNRGSPYEQYF.

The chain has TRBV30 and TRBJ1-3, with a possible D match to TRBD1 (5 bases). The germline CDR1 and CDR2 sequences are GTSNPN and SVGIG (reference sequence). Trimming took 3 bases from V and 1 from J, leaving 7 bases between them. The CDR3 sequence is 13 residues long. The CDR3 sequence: CAWSYRSGNTIYF. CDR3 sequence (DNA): TGTGCCTGGAGCTACAGGTCTGGAAACACCATATATTTT.